This T cell receptor (beta chain) came from a study of T cells in Graves' hyperthyroidism and ophthalmopathy. There are many counts of this clonotype. V dropped 2 bases and J dropped 8 bases, with 15 bases sitting between them. The CDR3 contains 14 residues. Germline CDR1 is SNHLY and CDR2 is FYNNEI. From RNA transcripts, TCR beta CDR3 regions were amplified. A set of HTBI primers served as the primers for a first-round RT-PCR of the TCR CDR3. Each CDR3 protein gets one entry after TCRdb re-called the multiplex PCR reads with MiXCR. The sample yields approximately 690,000 distinct CDR3 sequences, roughly 20% seen once.

The chain has TRBV2 and TRBJ1-2; tentative D call: TRBD1 (6 bases). This sequence originates from a man under 40 with Graves' ophthalmopathy. The source material was blood. The CDR3 region has the DNA TGTGCCAGCAGTGAAACAGGGAACGGAGGCGGCTACACCTTC. It codes for CASSETGNGGGYTF.